This is a list of T cell receptor beta chains from one sample in a study of human T cells and chemical hapten exposure. A single record per CDR3 protein comes from TCRdb applying MiXCR to the RACE reads. Of 95,000 to 100,000 distinct CDR3 sequences listed, 10% to 12% are singletons. The specimen comprised whole blood, sampled in connection with sensitization to the hapten diphenylcyclopropenone (DPC). These TCRs come from a woman aged 60-75 years with alopecia areata. Some clones in this sample may be carry-over from other donors' samples. The CDR3 runs from the conserved cysteine through the conserved F or W.

CDR3,V,J
CSAAIRQGWNTEAFF,TRBV29-1,TRBJ1-1
CAISSGSAGYF,TRBV10-3,TRBJ2-7
CSCGLGETQYF,TRBV20-1,TRBJ2-5
CAISERTGTDTQYF,TRBV10-3,TRBJ2-3
CASRRMRTEAFF,TRBV7-9,TRBJ1-1
CASSQSDHRAFF,TRBV14,TRBJ1-1
CSAPEDTEAFF,TRBV20-1,TRBJ1-1
CSAGDYGYTF,TRBV20-1,TRBJ1-2
CASSLVEGIPEAFF,TRBV7-9,TRBJ1-1
CASSATPLGYTF,TRBV7-9,TRBJ1-2
CASSALGGPPTDTQYF,TRBV9,TRBJ2-3
CSAFGRPYEQYF,TRBV20-1,TRBJ2-7
CASSPGETQYF,TRBV18,TRBJ2-5
CASSFIELGPNGAEAFF,TRBV5-5,TRBJ1-1
CASSPGNGGQPQHF,TRBV18,TRBJ1-5
CASRPQGATGELFF,TRBV12-3/TRBV12-4,TRBJ2-2
CASSLRVLDGELFF,TRBV7-2,TRBJ2-2
CASSLTGTPTDTQYF,TRBV7-9,TRBJ2-3
CSVEVSGYGYTF,TRBV29-1,TRBJ1-2
CSADPGTKVSGANVLTF,TRBV20-1,TRBJ2-6
CASSTGLAGLQETQYF,TRBV7-3,TRBJ2-5
CAISESGPGYEQYF,TRBV10-3,TRBJ2-7
CASSDTSGDSTDTQYF,TRBV10-1,TRBJ2-3
CASSLDGPAGANVLTF,TRBV11-2,TRBJ2-6
CASSLRGQGPETQYF,TRBV27,TRBJ2-5
CAWSVSGNTQYF,TRBV30,TRBJ2-3
CASSHRVNTQYF,TRBV7-9,TRBJ2-3
CASSLVSGSGNTIYF,TRBV7-8,TRBJ1-3
CASSPGYRVVIRTGELFF,TRBV3-1,TRBJ2-2
CASSSRDFYGYTF,TRBV7-9,TRBJ1-2
CAISDRAEAFF,TRBV10-3,TRBJ1-1
CSASGSGGETQYF,TRBV20-1,TRBJ2-5
CASSIEGQGGADTQYF,TRBV19,TRBJ2-3